This T cell receptor (beta chain) was recorded in a study of T-cell reconstitution after alpha-beta-depleted transplantation in children. This CDR3 comprises 11 residues. J gave up 9 bases and V 11 bases, and 7 bases lay outside the gene matches. Germline V gene lookup returns CDR1 SGHTA and CDR2 FQGNSA. Unique molecular identifiers were used to barcode this TCRbeta library. TCRdb reprocessed the PCR reads with MiXCR, giving one entry per CDR3 protein. The repertoire holds approximately 420,000 distinct CDR3 sequences, with about 11% as singletons. V and J are TRBV7-2 and TRBJ2-1; TRBD1 matches at 7 bases. Source: PBMCs from the stem cell graft donor, taken from the stem cell graft. The sequence derives from a human donor who donated a stem cell graft to a child with acute myeloid leukemia. CDR3 DNA sequence: TGTGCCTCACAGGGGACACTTGAGCAGTTCTTC. This encodes CASQGTLEQFF. The complete variable domain, with remaining parts taken from reference TRBV7-2 and TRBJ2-1, reads GAGVSQSPSNKVTEKGKDVELRCDPISGHTALYWYRQSLGQGLEFLIYFQGNSAPDKSGLPSDRFSAERTGGSVSTLTIQRTQQEDSAVYLCASQGTLEQFFGPGTRLTVL.